The clone carrying this TCR beta chain has just a few counts. Its matching antigen is unknown. Isolated PBMCs totaled at least 6 million in each sample. These data come from a study of blood T cells in healthy people across ages. With a J-beta primer mix and a sample-barcoded 5' primer, a second PCR ran 7 to 11 cycles. TCRdb used MiXCR to reprocess the 5' RACE reads, holding one entry per CDR3 protein. Among around 1.7 million distinct CDR3 sequences, 25% to 30% were seen once, and the ten largest hold 7.7%. Germline CDR1 and CDR2: SGHTA and FQGNSA. Trimming took off 1 base at V and 5 bases at J, with 6 bases between the two ends. The length of the CDR3 is 13 residues. Whole-study findings and limits: There was no known CMV status for donors, so expanded clonotype changes were possibly confounded.

The sequence was obtained from a woman between 25 and 40 years old in good health. Source material: blood. The rearrangement links TRBV7-2 to TRBJ2-1; no firm D call. The DNA of the CDR3 is TGTGCCAGCAGCTTAGAGTTTAACAATGAGCAGTTCTTC. Protein product: CASSLEFNNEQFF.